These 11 T cell receptor beta chains came from one sample sequenced in a study of T-cell reconstitution after alpha-beta-depleted transplantation in children. Library preparation (for TCRbeta) was performed with unique molecular identifiers. Using its own MiXCR run on the PCR reads, TCRdb lists one record per CDR3 protein. The table has roughly 6,000 distinct CDR3 sequences, about 16% seen once. The sequenced sample was PBMCs, mostly from graft donor cells, obtained 180 days after TCRalphabeta/CD19-depleted stem cell transplant. These receptors all stem from a patient between 2 and 10 years old who had a stem cell transplant for inherited bone marrow failure, so the T cells may come from the graft donor.

This clonotype has a count of ten or more. V and J are TRBV18 and TRBJ2-7, with D perhaps TRBD2 (5 bases). Germline loops: CDR1 KGHSH, CDR2 LQKENI. The CDR3 is 16 amino acids. Trimming cost V 5 bases and J 2 bases, with 19 bases left between them. The CDR3 DNA reads TGTGCCAGCTCAACACACAACGGACTCAACCCCTACGAGCAGTACTTC. Protein: CASSTHNGLNPYEQYF.

Note on this clonotype: Since a much larger clone is just one base distant, this may be a read error. The chain joins TRBV7-9 to TRBJ1-3; the D gene is possibly TRBD1 (5 bases). The CDR3 covers 16 residues. Germline V CDR1 and CDR2: SEHNR, FQNEAQ (reference sequence). CDR3 sequence reads: CASSAGDGSSGDTIYF. CDR3 coding DNA: TGTGCCAGCAGCGCGGGGGACGGATCCTCTGGAGACACCATATATTTT.

The rearrangement joins TRBV5-1 to TRBJ2-2; D is uncertain. The germline V and J ends were trimmed by 0 bases and 1 base, with 7 bases remaining between them. This CDR3 has 15 amino acids. From germline, CDR1 is SGHRS and CDR2 YFSETQ. CDR3 protein: CASSLEAMNTGELFF. Here the CDR3 DNA reads TGCGCCAGCAGCTTGGAAGCAATGAACACCGGGGAGCTGTTTTTT.

By share, this clonotype counts as medium-sized. This chain connects TRBV29-1 to TRBJ2-1; D uncertain. V shed 3 bases and J shed 0 bases, with 9 bases lying between them. The CDR3 is 14 residues long. Germline CDR1 reads SQVTM; CDR2 reads ANQGSEA. The CDR3 loop reads CSVEFFVSYNEQFF. DNA for the CDR3: TGCAGCGTTGAGTTTTTTGTCTCCTACAATGAGCAGTTCTTC.

The table lists this clonotype with many counts. The chain is built from TRBV5-1 and TRBJ2-1; D is unresolved. CDR1 and CDR2 from the germline V gene are SGHRS and YFSETQ. The CDR3 is 12 residues long. V dropped 2 bases and J dropped 8 bases, with 8 bases sitting between them. The DNA for the CDR3 is TGCGCCAGCAGCTTATACACGGATGAGCAGTTCTTC. As protein: CASSLYTDEQFF.

The chain joins TRBV20-1 to TRBJ2-7; D may be TRBD1 or TRBD2 (6 bases each). In germline, CDR1 is DFQATT, CDR2 SNEGSKA (reference sequence). The CDR3 spans 15 residues. The CDR3 sequence: CSVRGQGKMDYEQYF. The CDR3 DNA is TGCAGCGTTCGGGGGCAGGGGAAGATGGACTACGAGCAGTACTTC.

In its sample, this clonotype was seen many times. The rearrangement links TRBV6-1 to TRBJ2-7; D unclear. V was trimmed by 6 bases and J by 0 bases, leaving 9 bases between them. This CDR3 is 13 amino acids long. Germline V gives CDR1 MNHNS, CDR2 SASEGT. The DNA of the CDR3 is TGTGCCAGCAGGTGGGTCTTCTCCTACGAGCAGTACTTC. Translating gives CASRWVFSYEQYF.

This clonotype was detected ten times or more. The V gene is TRBV4-3, the J gene TRBJ1-2; TRBD1 agrees at 10 bases. J gave up 0 bases and V 4 bases, and 8 bases lay outside the gene matches. The CDR3 is 17 amino acids. Germline V gives CDR1 LGHNA, CDR2 YSLEER. CDR3: CASSPRDRGRSNYGYTF. The CDR3 nucleotides read TGCGCCAGCAGCCCCCGGGACAGGGGCCGTTCTAACTATGGCTACACCTTC.

The sample holds many counts of this clonotype. The V and J genes are TRBV11-2 and TRBJ2-7, with 7 bases identical to TRBD2. Germline CDR1 SGHAT, CDR2 FQNNGV. V was clipped by 4 bases and J by 0 bases; unmatched bases: 3. The CDR3 is 14 amino acids. In DNA, the CDR3 is TGTGCCAGCAGCTCCCCTAGCGGCTCCTACGAGCAGTACTTC. Encoded protein: CASSSPSGSYEQYF.

This clonotype was detected many times. V is TRBV2 and J is TRBJ2-1; 10 bases align to TRBD2. V gave up 6 bases and J gave up 4 bases; unmatched junction bases: 6. This CDR3 is built from 15 residues. CDR1 is SNHLY and CDR2 is FYNNEI in the germline V gene. CDR3 DNA sequence: TGTGCCAGCAGAGTCCTAGCGGGGGCTTACAATGAGCAGTTCTTC. This translates into CASRVLAGAYNEQFF.

The rearrangement joins TRBV29-1 to TRBJ2-6, with D unclear. In germline, CDR1 is SQVTM, CDR2 ANQGSEA. CDR3 length equals 13 residues. Trimming cost V 5 bases and J 0 bases, with 5 bases left between them. The CDR3, as DNA: TGCAGCGTTTATCGCTCTGGGGCCAACGTCCTGACTTTC. Its protein product is CSVYRSGANVLTF.